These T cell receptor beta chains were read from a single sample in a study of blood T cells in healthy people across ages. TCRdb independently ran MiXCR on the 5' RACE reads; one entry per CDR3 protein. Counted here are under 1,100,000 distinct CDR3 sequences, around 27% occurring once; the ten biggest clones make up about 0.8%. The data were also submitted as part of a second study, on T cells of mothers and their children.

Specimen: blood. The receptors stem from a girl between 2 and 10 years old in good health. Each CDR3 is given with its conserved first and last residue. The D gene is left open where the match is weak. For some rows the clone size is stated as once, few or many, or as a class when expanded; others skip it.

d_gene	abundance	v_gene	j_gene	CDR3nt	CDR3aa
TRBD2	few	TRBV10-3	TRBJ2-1	TGTGCCATCAGTGAGTCGATTAGGCGGGGGGTAGATGAGCAGTTCTTC	CAISESIRRGVDEQFF
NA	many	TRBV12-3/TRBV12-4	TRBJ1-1	TGTGCCAGCAGTCGCACATGGAACACTGAAGCTTTCTTT	CASSRTWNTEAFF
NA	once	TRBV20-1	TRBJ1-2	TGCAGTGCTTTAGGACTGAGGTTGGGAGATGGCTACACCTTC	CSALGLRLGDGYTF
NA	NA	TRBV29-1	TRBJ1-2	TGCAGCGCGGAGGGACGCGGAGCTGGCTACACCTTC	CSAEGRGAGYTF
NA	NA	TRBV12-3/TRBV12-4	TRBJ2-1	TGTGCCAGCTTCCTGGGCAGTGAGCAGTTCTTC	CASFLGSEQFF
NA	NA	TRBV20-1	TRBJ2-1	TGCAGTGCCCCTGTCGGGGAGCAGTTCTTC	CSAPVGEQFF
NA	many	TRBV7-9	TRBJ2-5	TGTGCCAGCAGTTTATTGGAAGAGACCCAGTACTTC	CASSLLEETQYF
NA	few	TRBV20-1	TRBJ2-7	TGCAGTGTCATAGGTGAGAACTCCTACGAGCAGTACTTC	CSVIGENSYEQYF
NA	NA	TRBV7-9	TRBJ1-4	TGTGCCAGCAGCTTAGAGGCAGGGTCGGTAAAACTGTTTTTT	CASSLEAGSVKLFF
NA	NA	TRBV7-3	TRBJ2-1	TGTGCCAGCAGCTTAGGGGGACTTTCAAGGGAGCAGTTCTTC	CASSLGGLSREQFF